This TCR beta chain derives from a study of shared clonotypes between healthy human individuals. Study-level findings and limits: Non-shared clonotypes had lower generation probabilities than clonotypes shared by all four sorted-subset donors. Enrolling few donors narrowed the genetic and exposure-history diversity that was represented.

It was CD45RO-negative cells, positively selected for CCR7, that made up naive CD8 cells, with terminally differentiated effector memory CD45RA+ cells excluded. Everyone who donated was a Caucasian adult who lived in Nashville, Tennessee. Sequencing used immunoSEQ multiplex PCR; TCRdb keeps in-frame clones, though not all of them. The table lists approximately 1.9 million clones, over 85% of them singletons. Comment on this clone: Its antigen is currently unknown.

CDR1 and CDR2 from the germline V gene are SEHNR and FQNEAQ (reference sequence). J gave up 7 bases and V 4 bases, and 11 bases lay outside the gene matches. CDR3 length: 15 amino acids. This chain links TRBV7-9 with TRBJ2-5, with 8 bases matching TRBD2. The sample comprised naive CD8+ T cells from PBMCs. The TCR comes from a young man in good health. Some clones in this sample may be carry-over from other donors' samples. CDR3 in DNA: TGTGCCAGCAGCTCACTAGCGGCGGGCGTCGGGACCCAGTACTTC. Its translation is CASSSLAAGVGTQYF.